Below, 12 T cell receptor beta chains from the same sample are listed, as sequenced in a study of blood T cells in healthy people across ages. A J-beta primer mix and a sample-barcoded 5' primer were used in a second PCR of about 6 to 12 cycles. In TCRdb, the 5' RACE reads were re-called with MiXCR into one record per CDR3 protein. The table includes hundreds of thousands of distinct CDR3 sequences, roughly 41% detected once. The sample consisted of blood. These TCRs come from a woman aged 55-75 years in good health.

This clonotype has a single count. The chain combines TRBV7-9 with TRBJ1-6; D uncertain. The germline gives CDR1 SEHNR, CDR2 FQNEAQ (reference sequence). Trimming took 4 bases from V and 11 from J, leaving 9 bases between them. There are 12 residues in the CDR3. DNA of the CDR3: TGTGCCAGCAGCTCTCAAAATCCACCCCTCCACTTT. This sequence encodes CASSSQNPPLHF.

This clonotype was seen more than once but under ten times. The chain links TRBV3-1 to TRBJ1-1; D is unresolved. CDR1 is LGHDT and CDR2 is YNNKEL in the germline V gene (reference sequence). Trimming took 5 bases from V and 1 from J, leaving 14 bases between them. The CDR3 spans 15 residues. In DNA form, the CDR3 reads TGTGCCAGCAGCGTGAATCGGGCGGCGAACACTGAAGCTTTCTTT. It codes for CASSVNRAANTEAFF.

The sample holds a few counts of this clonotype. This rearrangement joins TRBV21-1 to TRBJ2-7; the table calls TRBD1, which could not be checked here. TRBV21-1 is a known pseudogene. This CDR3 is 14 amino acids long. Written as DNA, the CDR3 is TGTGCCAGCATAGTGGGGCGGGTATCCTACGAGCAGTACTTC. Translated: CASIVGRVSYEQYF.

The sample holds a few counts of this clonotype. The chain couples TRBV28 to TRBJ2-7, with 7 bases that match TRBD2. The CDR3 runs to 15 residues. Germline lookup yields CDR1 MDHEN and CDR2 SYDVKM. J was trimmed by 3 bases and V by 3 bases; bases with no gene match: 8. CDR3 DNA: TGTGCCAGCAGTTTGGGGACTACAGACTACTACGAGCAGTACTTC. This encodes CASSLGTTDYYEQYF.

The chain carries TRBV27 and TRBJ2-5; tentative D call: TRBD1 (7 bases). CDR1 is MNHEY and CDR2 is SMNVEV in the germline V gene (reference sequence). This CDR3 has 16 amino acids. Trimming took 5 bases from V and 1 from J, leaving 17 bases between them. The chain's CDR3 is CASSPREWTGQETQYF. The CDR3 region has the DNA TGTGCCAGCAGTCCTCGGGAGTGGACAGGCCAAGAGACCCAGTACTTC.

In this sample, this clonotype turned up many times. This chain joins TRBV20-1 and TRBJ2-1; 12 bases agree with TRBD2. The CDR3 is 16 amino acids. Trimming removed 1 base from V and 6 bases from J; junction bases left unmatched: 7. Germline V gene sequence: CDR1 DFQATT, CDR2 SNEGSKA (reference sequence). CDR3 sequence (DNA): TGCAGTGCTAGAGGCCCGACTAGCGGGAGAACCAATGAGCAGTTCTTC. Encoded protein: CSARGPTSGRTNEQFF.

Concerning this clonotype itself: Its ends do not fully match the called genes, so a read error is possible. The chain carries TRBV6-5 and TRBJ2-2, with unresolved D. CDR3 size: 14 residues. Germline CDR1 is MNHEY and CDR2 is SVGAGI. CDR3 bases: TGTGTCAGCACTTGGGTACTAAACACCGGGGAGCTGTTTTTT. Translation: CVSTWVLNTGELFF.

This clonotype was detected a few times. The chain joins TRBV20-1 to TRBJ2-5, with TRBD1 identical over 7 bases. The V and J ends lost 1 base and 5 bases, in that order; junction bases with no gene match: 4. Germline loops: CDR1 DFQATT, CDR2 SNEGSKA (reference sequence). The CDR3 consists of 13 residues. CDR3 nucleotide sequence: TGCAGTGCTAGAGGGACAGGCCACGAGACCCAGTACTTC. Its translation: CSARGTGHETQYF.

The CDR3 spells CASSGPGQVSDTQYF. Here the CDR3 DNA reads TGTGCCAGCAGCGGACCGGGACAGGTCTCAGATACGCAGTATTTT. The gene calls are TRBV28 and TRBJ2-3; 8 bases fit TRBD1. V shed 6 bases, J shed 4 bases, and the junction held 9 bases outside the gene matches. Germline CDR1 is MDHEN and CDR2 is SYDVKM. CDR3 length: 15 amino acids.

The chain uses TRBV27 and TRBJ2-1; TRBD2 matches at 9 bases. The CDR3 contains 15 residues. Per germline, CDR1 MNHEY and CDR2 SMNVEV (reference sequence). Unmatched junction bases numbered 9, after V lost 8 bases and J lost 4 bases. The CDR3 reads CASLLAGAKYNEQFF. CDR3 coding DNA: TGTGCCAGCCTGTTAGCGGGGGCGAAATACAATGAGCAGTTCTTC.

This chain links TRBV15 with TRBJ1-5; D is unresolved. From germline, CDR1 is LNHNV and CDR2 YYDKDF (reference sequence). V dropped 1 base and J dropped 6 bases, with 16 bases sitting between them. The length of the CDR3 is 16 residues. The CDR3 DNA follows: TGTGCCACCAGCAGAGCTTCAACAGATATAAGTCAGCCCCAGCATTTT. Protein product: CATSRASTDISQPQHF.

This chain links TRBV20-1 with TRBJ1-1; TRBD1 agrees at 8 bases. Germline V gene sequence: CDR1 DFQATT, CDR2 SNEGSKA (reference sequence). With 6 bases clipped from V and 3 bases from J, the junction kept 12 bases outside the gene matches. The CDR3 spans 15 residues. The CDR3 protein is CSAHNRGKGDTEAFF. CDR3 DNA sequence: TGCAGTGCCCACAACAGGGGGAAAGGGGACACTGAAGCTTTCTTT.